Listed below are T cell receptor beta chains from one sample, sequenced in a study of OX40 agonist ivuxolimab in advanced cancers. Repertoires were generated with immunoSEQ multiplex PCR, while TCRdb's copy carries only in-frame clones and drops some. The table shows over 15,000 clones, with roughly 74% occurring only once. Here the sequenced sample was CD4+ or CD8+ T cells sorted from blood, taken in a trial of the OX40 agonist ivuxolimab. The receptors were sampled from an adult with an advanced solid tumor such as melanoma, head and neck, liver or kidney cancer. CDR3s include the opening cysteine and the closing phenylalanine or tryptophan. The order of the fields is J gene, clone size, D gene, V gene, CDR3 protein, CDR3 DNA. A D gene is named only where the DNA matches it firmly. The size of a clone is reported for some rows only, either as once, few or many, or as a class for expanded clones.

j_call: TRBJ2-7
clone_size: NA
d_call: NA
v_call: TRBV21-1
cdr3_aa: CASSKGTVSTYEQYF
cdr3_nt: TGTGCCAGCAGCAAAGGGACAGTAAGTACCTACGAGCAGTACTTC

j_call: TRBJ1-5
clone_size: few
d_call: NA
v_call: TRBV5-8
cdr3_aa: CASSSDGYSNQPQHF
cdr3_nt: TGTGCCAGCAGCTCGGACGGATATAGCAATCAGCCCCAGCATTTT

j_call: TRBJ2-7
clone_size: NA
d_call: TRBD1
v_call: TRBV11-2
cdr3_aa: CASSPGTGLSEQYF
cdr3_nt: TGTGCCAGCAGCCCCGGGACAGGGTTGAGCGAGCAGTACTTC

j_call: TRBJ1-2
clone_size: NA
d_call: TRBD1
v_call: TRBV7-9
cdr3_aa: CASSSDLGQRGSGYTF
cdr3_nt: TGTGCCAGCAGCTCTGACTTGGGACAGCGAGGTAGTGGCTACACCTTC

j_call: TRBJ1-5
clone_size: NA
d_call: NA
v_call: TRBV2
cdr3_aa: CASSETRGAQPQHF
cdr3_nt: TGTGCCAGCAGTGAAACGCGGGGGGCTCAGCCCCAGCATTTT

j_call: TRBJ2-7
clone_size: NA
d_call: NA
v_call: TRBV27
cdr3_aa: CASSLGQGGSYEQYF
cdr3_nt: TGTGCCAGCAGTTTAGGGCAGGGGGGATCCTACGAGCAGTACTTC

j_call: TRBJ1-2
clone_size: NA
d_call: TRBD1
v_call: TRBV4-1
cdr3_aa: CASSQDIAGGASYGYTF
cdr3_nt: TGCGCCAGCAGCCAAGATATTGCAGGGGGCGCCAGCTATGGCTACACCTTC

j_call: TRBJ2-3
clone_size: once
d_call: TRBD1
v_call: TRBV11-2
cdr3_aa: CASSLDVGTGTDTQYF
cdr3_nt: TGTGCCAGCAGCTTAGATGTAGGGACAGGGACAGATACGCAGTATTTT

j_call: TRBJ2-7
clone_size: once
d_call: TRBD1
v_call: TRBV29-1
cdr3_aa: CSVEEYGQGTEQYF
cdr3_nt: TGCAGCGTTGAAGAGTACGGACAGGGAACCGAGCAGTACTTC

j_call: TRBJ1-1
clone_size: NA
d_call: NA
v_call: TRBV19
cdr3_aa: CASSIGGGDLNTEAFF
cdr3_nt: TGTGCCAGTAGTATAGGGGGAGGGGACCTGAACACTGAAGCTTTCTTT

j_call: TRBJ2-3
clone_size: NA
d_call: NA
v_call: TRBV2
cdr3_aa: CASLREDTQYF
cdr3_nt: TGTGCCAGTCTCAGGGAGGATACGCAGTATTTT

j_call: TRBJ1-3
clone_size: NA
d_call: NA
v_call: TRBV7-9
cdr3_aa: CASSLGGRGNTIYF
cdr3_nt: TGTGCCAGCAGCTTAGGGGGCAGAGGAAACACCATATATTTT

j_call: TRBJ2-1
clone_size: NA
d_call: NA
v_call: TRBV28
cdr3_aa: CASTQFNSYNEQFF
cdr3_nt: TGTGCCAGCACACAGTTTAACTCCTACAATGAGCAGTTCTTC

j_call: TRBJ1-1
clone_size: NA
d_call: TRBD1
v_call: TRBV5-1
cdr3_aa: CASSLGGTGGTRAEAFF
cdr3_nt: TGCGCCAGCAGCTTGGGAGGGACAGGGGGCACCAGGGCTGAAGCTTTCTTT

j_call: TRBJ2-7
clone_size: NA
d_call: TRBD1
v_call: TRBV7-6
cdr3_aa: CASSHRDRNYEQYF
cdr3_nt: TGTGCCAGCAGCCACCGGGACAGAAACTACGAGCAGTACTTC

j_call: TRBJ2-1
clone_size: NA
d_call: NA
v_call: TRBV15
cdr3_aa: CATSRDQSNEQFF
cdr3_nt: TGTGCCACCAGCAGAGATCAGAGTAATGAGCAGTTCTTC

j_call: TRBJ1-5
clone_size: NA
d_call: NA
v_call: TRBV15
cdr3_aa: CATSRGNQPQHF
cdr3_nt: TGTGCCACCAGCAGAGGTAATCAGCCCCAGCATTTT

j_call: TRBJ2-5
clone_size: once
d_call: NA
v_call: TRBV13
cdr3_aa: CASSHPGDQETQYF
cdr3_nt: TGTGCCAGCAGCCACCCAGGGGACCAAGAGACCCAGTACTTC

j_call: TRBJ2-3
clone_size: NA
d_call: NA
v_call: TRBV27
cdr3_aa: CASSPGGYTDTQYF
cdr3_nt: TGTGCCAGCTCCCCCGGGGGATACACAGATACGCAGTATTTT

j_call: TRBJ1-2
clone_size: large
d_call: NA
v_call: TRBV29-1
cdr3_aa: CSVEWGGLGYTF
cdr3_nt: TGCAGCGTTGAATGGGGGGGGCTTGGCTACACCTTC

j_call: TRBJ2-7
clone_size: NA
d_call: TRBD2
v_call: TRBV14
cdr3_aa: CASSQDLAGVRYEQYF
cdr3_nt: TGTGCCAGCAGCCAAGATTTAGCGGGAGTGAGATACGAGCAGTACTTC

j_call: TRBJ2-2
clone_size: NA
d_call: NA
v_call: TRBV28
cdr3_aa: CASSGDFWTGELFF
cdr3_nt: TGTGCCAGCAGCGGGGACTTTTGGACCGGGGAGCTGTTTTTT

j_call: TRBJ1-1
clone_size: NA
d_call: TRBD1
v_call: TRBV15
cdr3_aa: CATSSAGGTEAFF
cdr3_nt: TGTGCCACCAGCAGTGCAGGGGGCACTGAAGCTTTCTTT

j_call: TRBJ2-5
clone_size: NA
d_call: NA
v_call: TRBV6-6
cdr3_aa: CASSYSIGLETQYF
cdr3_nt: TGTGCCAGCAGTTACTCGATCGGGCTAGAGACCCAGTACTTC

j_call: TRBJ2-7
clone_size: NA
d_call: TRBD1
v_call: TRBV5-1
cdr3_aa: CASSNRDRGSYEQYF
cdr3_nt: TGCGCCAGCAGCAACCGGGACAGGGGGTCCTACGAGCAGTACTTC

j_call: TRBJ2-3
clone_size: once
d_call: NA
v_call: TRBV14
cdr3_aa: CASSQLSGVSDTQYF
cdr3_nt: TGTGCCAGCAGCCAATTATCGGGAGTGTCAGATACGCAGTATTTT

j_call: TRBJ2-5
clone_size: NA
d_call: NA
v_call: TRBV6-6
cdr3_aa: CASNSRDLQETQYF
cdr3_nt: TGTGCCAGCAATTCACGGGACTTACAAGAGACCCAGTACTTC

j_call: TRBJ1-2
clone_size: once
d_call: NA
v_call: TRBV4-1
cdr3_aa: CASSLRPGNDYGYTF
cdr3_nt: TGCGCCAGCAGCTTACGGCCCGGGAACGACTATGGCTACACCTTC

j_call: TRBJ2-7
clone_size: NA
d_call: NA
v_call: TRBV6-1
cdr3_aa: CASSPNHYEQYF
cdr3_nt: TGTGCCAGCAGCCCAAATCACTACGAGCAGTACTTC

j_call: TRBJ2-3
clone_size: NA
d_call: NA
v_call: TRBV9
cdr3_aa: CASSVAGSTDTQYF
cdr3_nt: TGTGCCAGCAGCGTAGCAGGGAGCACAGATACGCAGTATTTT